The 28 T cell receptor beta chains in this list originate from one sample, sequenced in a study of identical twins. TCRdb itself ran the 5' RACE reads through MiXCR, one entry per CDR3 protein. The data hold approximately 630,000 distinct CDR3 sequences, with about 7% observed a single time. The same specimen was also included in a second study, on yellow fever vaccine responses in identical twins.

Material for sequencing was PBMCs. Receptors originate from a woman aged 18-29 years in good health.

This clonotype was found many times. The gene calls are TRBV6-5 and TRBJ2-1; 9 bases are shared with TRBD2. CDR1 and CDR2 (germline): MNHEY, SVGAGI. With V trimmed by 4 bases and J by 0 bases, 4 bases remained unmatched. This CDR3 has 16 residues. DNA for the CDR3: TGTGCCAGCAGTTCCCTAGCGGGGAGCTCCTACAATGAGCAGTTCTTC. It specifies CASSSLAGSSYNEQFF.

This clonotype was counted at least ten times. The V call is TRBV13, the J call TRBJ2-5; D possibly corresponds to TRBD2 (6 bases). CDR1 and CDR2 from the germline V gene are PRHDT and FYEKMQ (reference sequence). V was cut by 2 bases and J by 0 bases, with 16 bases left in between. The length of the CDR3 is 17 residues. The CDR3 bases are TGTGCCAGCAGCTTATCAACCGGGAGTTGGTACCAAGAGACCCAGTACTTC. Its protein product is CASSLSTGSWYQETQYF.

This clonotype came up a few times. CDR3 in amino acids: CSARDIRNTEAFF. CDR3 sequence (DNA): TGCAGTGCTAGAGATATACGGAACACTGAAGCTTTCTTT. The J gene is TRBJ1-1, the V gene TRBV20-1; D remains unclear. V lost 0 bases to trimming and J lost 1 base, with 6 bases between them. Germline V gives CDR1 DFQATT, CDR2 SNEGSKA (reference sequence). This CDR3 contains 13 residues.

In DNA, the CDR3 is TGTGCCAGCACAAGCGGGAGGTTTGAGTCGGATACGCAGTATTTT. Translating gives CASTSGRFESDTQYF. The chain has TRBV9 and TRBJ2-3; TRBD2 agrees at 9 bases. V gave up 6 bases and J gave up 6 bases; unmatched junction bases: 11. Per germline, CDR1 SGDLS and CDR2 YYNGEE. The CDR3 loop spans 15 amino acids.

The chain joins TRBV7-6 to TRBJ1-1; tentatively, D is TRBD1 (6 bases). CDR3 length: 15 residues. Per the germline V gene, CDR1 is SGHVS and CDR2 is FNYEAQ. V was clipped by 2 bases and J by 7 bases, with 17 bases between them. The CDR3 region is CASSLSGGPTVEAFF. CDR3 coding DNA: TGTGCCAGCAGCTTATCCGGGGGCCCCACTGTTGAAGCTTTCTTT.

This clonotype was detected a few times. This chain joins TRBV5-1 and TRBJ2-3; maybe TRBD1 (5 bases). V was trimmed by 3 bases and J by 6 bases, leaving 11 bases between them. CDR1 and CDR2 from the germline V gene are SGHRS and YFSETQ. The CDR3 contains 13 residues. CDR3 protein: CASSYDSGDTQYF. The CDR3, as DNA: TGCGCCAGCAGCTACGATTCAGGGGATACGCAGTATTTT. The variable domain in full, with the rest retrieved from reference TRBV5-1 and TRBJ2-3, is KAGVTQTPRYLIKTRGQQVTLSCSPISGHRSVSWYQQTPGQGLQFLFEYFSETQRNKGNFPGRFSGRQFSNSRSEMNVSTLELGDSALYLCASSYDSGDTQYFGPGTRLTVL.

The CDR3 protein is CASSTVPPGIQPQHF. The DNA of the CDR3 is TGTGCCAGCAGTACGGTCCCACCGGGCATCCAGCCCCAGCATTTT. The gene calls are TRBV6-1 and TRBJ1-5, with D hard to call. CDR3 length: 15 residues. The V gene's germline CDR1 is MNHNS and CDR2 SASEGT. V was cut by 5 bases and J by 7 bases, with 18 bases left in between.

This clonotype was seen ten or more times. The CDR3 is CAISESGSLVNQPQHF. The CDR3 DNA is TGTGCCATCAGTGAGTCGGGGTCTTTGGTCAATCAGCCCCAGCATTTT. The gene calls are TRBV10-3 and TRBJ1-5; D remains ambiguous. The germline V gene encodes CDR1 ENHRY and CDR2 SYGVKD. The ends were cut back, 0 bases at V and 3 bases at J, with 12 bases in the middle. The CDR3 spans 16 residues.

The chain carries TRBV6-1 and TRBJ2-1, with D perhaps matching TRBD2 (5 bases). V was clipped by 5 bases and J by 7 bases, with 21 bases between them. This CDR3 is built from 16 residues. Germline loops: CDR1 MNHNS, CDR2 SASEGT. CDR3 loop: CASSPLPSGLGNEQFF. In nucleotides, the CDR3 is TGTGCCAGCAGTCCCCTCCCCAGCGGCCTAGGGAATGAGCAGTTCTTC.

The CDR3 DNA reads as TGCAGTGTTATTAAGTCGGGAGGCTCCTACGAGCAGTACTTC. Amino acid sequence: CSVIKSGGSYEQYF. The chain joins TRBV20-1 to TRBJ2-7, with 7 bases fitting TRBD2. Germline-derived CDR1 and CDR2 are DFQATT and SNEGSKA (reference sequence). J was trimmed by 0 bases and V by 7 bases; bases with no gene match: 9. The CDR3 covers 14 residues.

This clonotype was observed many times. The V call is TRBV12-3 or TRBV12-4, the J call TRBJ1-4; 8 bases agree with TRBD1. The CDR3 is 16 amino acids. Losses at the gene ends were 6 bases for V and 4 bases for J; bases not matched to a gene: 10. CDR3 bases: TGTGCCAGCAGGGGTACTGACAGGGGACATAATGAAAAACTGTTTTTT. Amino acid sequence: CASRGTDRGHNEKLFF.

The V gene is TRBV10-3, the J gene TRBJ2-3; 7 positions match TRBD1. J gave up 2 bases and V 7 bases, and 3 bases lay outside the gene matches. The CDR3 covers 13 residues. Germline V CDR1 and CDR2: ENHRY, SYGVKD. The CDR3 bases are TGTGCCATCATGGGACAGTCCACAGATACGCAGTATTTT. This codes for CAIMGQSTDTQYF.

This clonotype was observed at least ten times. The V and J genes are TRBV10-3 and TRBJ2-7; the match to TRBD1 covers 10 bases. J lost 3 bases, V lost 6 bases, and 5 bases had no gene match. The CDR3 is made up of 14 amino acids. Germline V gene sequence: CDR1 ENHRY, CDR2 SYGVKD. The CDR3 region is CAISPRDRGYEQYV. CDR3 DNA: TGTGCCATCAGCCCTCGGGACAGGGGCTACGAGCAGTACGTC.

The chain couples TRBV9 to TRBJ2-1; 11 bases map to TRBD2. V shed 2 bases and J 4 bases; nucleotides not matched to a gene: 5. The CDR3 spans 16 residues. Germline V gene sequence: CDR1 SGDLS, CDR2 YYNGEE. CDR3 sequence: CASSVWTSGPYNEQFF. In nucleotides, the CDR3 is TGTGCCAGCAGCGTGTGGACTAGCGGGCCTTACAATGAGCAGTTCTTC.

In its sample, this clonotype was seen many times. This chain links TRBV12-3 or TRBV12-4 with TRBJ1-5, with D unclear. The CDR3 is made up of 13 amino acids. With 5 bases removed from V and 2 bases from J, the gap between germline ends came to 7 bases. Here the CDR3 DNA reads TGTGCCAGCAGTGACACCGGCAATCAGCCCCAGCATTTT. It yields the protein CASSDTGNQPQHF.

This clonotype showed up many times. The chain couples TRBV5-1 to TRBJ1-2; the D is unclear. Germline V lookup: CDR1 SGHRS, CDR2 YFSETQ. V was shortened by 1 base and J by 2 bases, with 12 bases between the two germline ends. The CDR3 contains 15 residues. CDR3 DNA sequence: TGCGCCAGCAGCTTGTTCGCGGGGAGGAACTATGGCTACACCTTC. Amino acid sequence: CASSLFAGRNYGYTF.

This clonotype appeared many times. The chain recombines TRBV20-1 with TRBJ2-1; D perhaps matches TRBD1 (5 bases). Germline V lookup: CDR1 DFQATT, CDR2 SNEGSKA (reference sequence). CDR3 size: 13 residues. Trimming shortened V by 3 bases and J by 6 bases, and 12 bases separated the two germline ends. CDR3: CSASDRLSNEQFF. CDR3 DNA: TGCAGTGCTAGCGACAGACTCTCCAATGAGCAGTTCTTC.

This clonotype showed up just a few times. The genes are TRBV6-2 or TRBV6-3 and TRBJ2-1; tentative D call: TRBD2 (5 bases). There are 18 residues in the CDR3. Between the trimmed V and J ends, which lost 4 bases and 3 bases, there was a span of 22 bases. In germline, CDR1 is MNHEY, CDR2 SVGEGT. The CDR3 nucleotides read TGTGCCAGCAGTTCCCGTCGGGGTGCGAAAAGTGACTACAATGAGCAGTTCTTC. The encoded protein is CASSSRRGAKSDYNEQFF.

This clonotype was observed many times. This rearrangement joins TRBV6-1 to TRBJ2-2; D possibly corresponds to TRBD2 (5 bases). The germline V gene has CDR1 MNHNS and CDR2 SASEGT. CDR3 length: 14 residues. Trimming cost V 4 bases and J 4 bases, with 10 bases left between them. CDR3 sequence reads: CASSVGATTGELFF. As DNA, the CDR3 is TGTGCCAGCAGTGTGGGAGCCACCACCGGGGAGCTGTTTTTT.

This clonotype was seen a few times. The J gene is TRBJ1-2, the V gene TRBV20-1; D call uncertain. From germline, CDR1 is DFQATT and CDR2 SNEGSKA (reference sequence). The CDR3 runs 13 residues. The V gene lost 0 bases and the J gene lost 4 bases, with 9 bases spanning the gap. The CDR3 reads CSARESMAYGYTF. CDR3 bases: TGCAGTGCTAGAGAATCAATGGCCTATGGCTACACCTTC.

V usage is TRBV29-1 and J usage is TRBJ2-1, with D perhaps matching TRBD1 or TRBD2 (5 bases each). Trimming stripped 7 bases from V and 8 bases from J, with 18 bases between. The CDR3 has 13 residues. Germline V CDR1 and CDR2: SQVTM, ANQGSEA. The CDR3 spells CSAGQVAKDEQFF. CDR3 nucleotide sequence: TGCAGCGCGGGGCAAGTAGCGAAGGATGAGCAGTTCTTC.

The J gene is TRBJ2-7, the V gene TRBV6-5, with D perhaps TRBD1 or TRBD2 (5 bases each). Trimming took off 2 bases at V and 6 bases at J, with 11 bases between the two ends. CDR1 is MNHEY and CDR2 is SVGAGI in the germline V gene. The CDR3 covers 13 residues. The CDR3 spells CASSYGVGTEQYV. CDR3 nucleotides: TGTGCCAGCAGTTACGGAGTGGGGACCGAGCAGTACGTC.

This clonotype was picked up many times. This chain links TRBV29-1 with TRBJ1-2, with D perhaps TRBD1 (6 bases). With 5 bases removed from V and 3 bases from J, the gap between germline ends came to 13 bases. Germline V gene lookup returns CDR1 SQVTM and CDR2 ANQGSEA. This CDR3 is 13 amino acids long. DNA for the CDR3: TGCAGCGTTCCAAAGACAGGCGACTATGGCTACACCTTC. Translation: CSVPKTGDYGYTF.

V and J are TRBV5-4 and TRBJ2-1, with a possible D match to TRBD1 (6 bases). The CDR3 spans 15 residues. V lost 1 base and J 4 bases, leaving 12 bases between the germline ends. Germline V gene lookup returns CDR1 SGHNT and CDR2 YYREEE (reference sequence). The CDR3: CASSLNGGEYNEQFF. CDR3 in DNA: TGTGCCAGCAGCTTGAATGGGGGCGAGTACAATGAGCAGTTCTTC.

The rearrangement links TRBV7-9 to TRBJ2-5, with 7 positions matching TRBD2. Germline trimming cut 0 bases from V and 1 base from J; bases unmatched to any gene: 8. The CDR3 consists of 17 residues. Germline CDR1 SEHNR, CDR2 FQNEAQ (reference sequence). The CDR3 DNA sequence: TGTGCCAGCAGCTTAGCGCCGCGAGCGGGATCCCAAGAGACCCAGTACTTC. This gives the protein CASSLAPRAGSQETQYF.

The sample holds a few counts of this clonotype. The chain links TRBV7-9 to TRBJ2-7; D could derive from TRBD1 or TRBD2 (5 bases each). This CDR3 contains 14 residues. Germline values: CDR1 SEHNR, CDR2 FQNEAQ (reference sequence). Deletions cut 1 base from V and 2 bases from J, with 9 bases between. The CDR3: CASSLGGRPYEQYV. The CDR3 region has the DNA TGTGCCAGCAGCTTAGGGGGACGCCCCTACGAGCAGTACGTC.

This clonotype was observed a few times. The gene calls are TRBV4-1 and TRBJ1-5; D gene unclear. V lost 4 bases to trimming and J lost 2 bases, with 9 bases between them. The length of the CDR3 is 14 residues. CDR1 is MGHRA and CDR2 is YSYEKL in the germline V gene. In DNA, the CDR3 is TGCGCCAGCAGCCCCCTAAGGGGCAATCAGCCCCAGCATTTT. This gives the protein CASSPLRGNQPQHF.

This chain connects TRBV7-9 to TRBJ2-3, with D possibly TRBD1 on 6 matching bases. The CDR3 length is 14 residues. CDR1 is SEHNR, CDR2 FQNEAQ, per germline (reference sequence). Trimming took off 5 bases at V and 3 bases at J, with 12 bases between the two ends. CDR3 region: CASSTIQGTDTQYF. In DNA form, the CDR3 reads TGTGCCAGCAGCACGATACAGGGAACAGATACGCAGTATTTT.